Listed here is a single T cell receptor (beta chain). These data originate in a study of shared clonotypes between healthy human individuals. Only in-frame clones appear in the TCRdb table, and some are missing; sequencing was by immunoSEQ multiplex PCR. The top ten clones hold roughly 1.5% of a sample with about 980,000 clones, 76% of them seen once. Trimming cost V 4 bases and J 0 bases, with 9 bases left between them. CDR1 and CDR2 from the germline V gene are SGHVS and FQNEAQ. CDR3 length: 14 amino acids. This chain connects TRBV7-8 to TRBJ2-5, with D maybe TRBD1 (7 bases). This TCR came from a man aged 18-30 years in good health. The sample consisted of memory CD4+ T cells sorted from blood. The subset here: CD45RA-negative fraction. This CDR3 is CASSSGGYQETQYF. In nucleotides, the CDR3 is TGTGCCAGCAGCTCAGGGGGGTACCAAGAGACCCAGTACTTC. The full variable domain, in which reference TRBV7-8 and TRBJ2-5 provide the parts outside the CDR3, is GAGVSQSPRYKVAKRGQDVALRCDPISGHVSLFWYQQALGQGPEFLTYFQNEAQLDKSGLPSDRFFAERPEGSVSTLKIQRTQQEDSAVYLCASSSGGYQETQYFGPGTRLLVL.